A selection of T cell receptor beta chains follows, all from one sample in a study of OX40 agonist ivuxolimab in advanced cancers. Repertoires were generated with immunoSEQ multiplex PCR, while TCRdb's copy carries only in-frame clones and drops some. Among approximately 88,000 clones listed, about 88% were seen once. The specimen comprised CD4+ or CD8+ T cells sorted from blood, sampled in a trial of the OX40 agonist ivuxolimab. The receptors shown here come from an adult with an advanced solid tumor such as melanoma, head and neck, liver or kidney cancer. Each CDR3 is given with its conserved first and last residue. Each record gives: V gene, J gene, CDR3 protein.

TRBV19	TRBJ2-7	CASSPGGAEQYF
TRBV4-3	TRBJ1-1	CASSQDNIRNTEAFF
TRBV14	TRBJ2-1	CASSPGDFNEQFF
TRBV7-9	TRBJ2-7	CASSLWELVSYEQYF
TRBV5-4	TRBJ2-7	CASRLGTAPSYEQYF
TRBV30	TRBJ1-1	CAWRVGRTGRTVYTEAFF
TRBV5-4	TRBJ2-2	CASSSGVGGTGGELFF
TRBV19	TRBJ1-1	CATSKDRQNTEAFF
TRBV30	TRBJ1-1	CALKVGVYTEAFF
TRBV18	TRBJ2-3	CASSPQTLAGGRRTDTQYF
TRBV7-8	TRBJ1-3	CASSSGGVRGNTIYF
TRBV4-1	TRBJ1-2	CASSQDWYDGYTF
TRBV5-1	TRBJ2-7	CASSSKRGQGVSYEQYF
TRBV25-1	TRBJ2-7	CASSARTGYEQYF
TRBV11-3	TRBJ2-7	CASSPGGADVDEQYF
TRBV10-3	TRBJ2-7	CAIRETANSYEQYF
TRBV4-3	TRBJ1-4	CASSRAPPTNEKLFF
TRBV6-6	TRBJ2-7	CASSGGAYEQYF
TRBV5-1	TRBJ2-2	CASSLRQGNTGELFF
TRBV5-1	TRBJ2-1	CASSPGGRTNEQFF
TRBV4-3	TRBJ2-7	CASSPGGATGFSYEQYF
TRBV19	TRBJ1-2	CASSIERGTVLSYGYTF
TRBV13	TRBJ2-1	CASSLGLAGIYNEQFF
TRBV6-6	TRBJ1-2	CASGKGEGIHYGYTF
TRBV6-5	TRBJ1-6	CASRDRGQNSPLHF
TRBV4-3	TRBJ2-2	CASSQGGANTGELFF
TRBV5-1	TRBJ2-5	CASSLAGREETQYF
TRBV5-4	TRBJ1-2	CASREGQGASYGYTF
TRBV9	TRBJ2-7	CASSVVPTGAYEQYF
TRBV19	TRBJ2-1	CASSTRTGGNEQFF
TRBV19	TRBJ2-5	CASKWVGTSSETQYF
TRBV12-5	TRBJ1-6	CASGSPTWGGNSPLHF
TRBV6-6	TRBJ2-7	CASWGSNEQYF
TRBV5-8	TRBJ1-6	CASSPGPDGMVNSPLHF
TRBV4-1	TRBJ1-3	CASSQAGAISGNTIYF
TRBV5-1	TRBJ1-2	CASSLGPTDYGYTF
TRBV5-5	TRBJ2-7	CASSSGPSYEQYF
TRBV19	TRBJ2-2	CASSFPGQGNTGELFF
TRBV6-4	TRBJ2-7	CASSYSPQGRVEQYF
TRBV10-1	TRBJ1-1	CASSGTPNTEAFF
TRBV18	TRBJ1-6	CASSPTPGQGGLSLHF
TRBV10-3	TRBJ2-7	CAIGTRDEQYF
TRBV10-3	TRBJ1-5	CAISVGTDQPQHF
TRBV25-1	TRBJ2-2	CASSEYGRNGELFF